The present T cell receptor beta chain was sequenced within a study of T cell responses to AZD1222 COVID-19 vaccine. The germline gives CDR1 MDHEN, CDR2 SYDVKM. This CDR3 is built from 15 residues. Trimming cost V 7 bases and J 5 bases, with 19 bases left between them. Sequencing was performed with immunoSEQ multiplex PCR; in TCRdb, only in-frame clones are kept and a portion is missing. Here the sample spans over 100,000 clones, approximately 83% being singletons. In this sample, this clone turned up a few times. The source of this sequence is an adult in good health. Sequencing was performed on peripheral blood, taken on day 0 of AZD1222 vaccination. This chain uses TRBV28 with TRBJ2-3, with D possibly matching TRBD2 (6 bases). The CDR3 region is CASTPPGTFKDTQYF. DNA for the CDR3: TGTGCCAGCACCCCCCCCGGGACTTTTAAAGATACGCAGTATTTT.